These 5 T cell receptor beta chains originate from one sample sequenced in a study of T cells in Graves' hyperthyroidism and ophthalmopathy (dated 2019 in TCRdb). Libraries were made using multiplex PCR. The sequencing machine was an Illumina HiSeq 2000. Amplification of TCR beta CDR3 regions was carried out from RNA transcripts. A first-round RT-PCR of the TCR CDR3 used the HTBI primer set with the Qiagen OneStep RT-PCR kit. The public reads were reprocessed in TCRdb via fastp at Q25 and MiXCR, keeping in-frame beta chains. Each entry is one CDR3 protein sequence, shown with its most common DNA and genes. A total of 700,000 or so distinct CDR3 sequences appear in this sample, about 17% of them only once. Approximately 8% of the sample belongs to the ten largest clones. Sample: blood. The origin of the receptors is a man younger than 35 with Graves' hyperthyroidism.

This rearrangement joins TRBV5-1 to TRBJ2-5; unclear D gene. This CDR3 contains 15 residues. V was clipped by 1 base and J by 2 bases, with 12 bases between them. CDR1 SGHRS and CDR2 YFSETQ come from the germline V gene. This chain's CDR3 is CASSLRSAVQETQYF. Here the CDR3 DNA reads TGCGCCAGCAGCTTGAGATCGGCAGTACAAGAGACCCAGTACTTC. Using reference TRBV5-1 and TRBJ2-5 for the parts outside the CDR3, the full variable domain is KAGVTQTPRYLIKTRGQQVTLSCSPISGHRSVSWYQQTPGQGLQFLFEYFSETQRNKGNFPGRFSGRQFSNSRSEMNVSTLELGDSALYLCASSLRSAVQETQYFGPGTRLLVL.

This clonotype was seen a few times. The genes are TRBV20-1 and TRBJ2-3; 7 nucleotides line up with TRBD2. The CDR3 is 14 residues long. The V gene end was trimmed by 5 bases and the J gene end by 6 bases; junction bases not matched to a gene: 11. The germline gives CDR1 DFQATT, CDR2 SNEGSKA (reference sequence). In DNA form, the CDR3 reads TGCAGTGCTCTCGGCGGGAGTCACGGGGATACGCAGTATTTT. It encodes CSALGGSHGDTQYF.

The CDR3 DNA sequence: TGCGCCAGCAGAGTACAGGGGGCGGACAATGAGCAGTTCTTC. This gives the protein CASRVQGADNEQFF. The chain has TRBV5-1 and TRBJ2-1, with 9 bases identical to TRBD1. CDR1 SGHRS and CDR2 YFSETQ come from the germline V gene. This CDR3 spans 14 amino acids. V was clipped by 5 bases and J by 5 bases; unmatched bases: 5.

This clonotype has more than one count but fewer than ten. The chain couples TRBV10-3 to TRBJ2-2; TRBD2 aligns across 12 bases. The V segment lost 2 bases and the J segment 5 bases; nucleotides outside the gene matches: 6. The CDR3 runs 17 residues. The V gene's germline CDR1 is ENHRY and CDR2 SYGVKD. CDR3 region: CAISEPSGRASTGELFF. The CDR3 DNA follows: TGTGCCATCAGTGAGCCTAGCGGGAGGGCCTCGACCGGGGAGCTGTTTTTT.

This chain's CDR3 is CASLERIFNYGYTF. The CDR3, as DNA: TGTGCCAGCCTCGAGAGAATTTTTAACTATGGCTACACCTTC. This chain joins TRBV6-2 or TRBV6-3 and TRBJ1-2, with unresolved D. Trimming took 8 bases from V and 1 from J, leaving 14 bases between them. The germline V gene has CDR1 MNHEY and CDR2 SVGEGT. The CDR3 totals 14 residues.